This T cell receptor (beta chain) was profiled in a study of control samples from healthy donors and cancer patients. Germline assignment: CDR1 LNHNV and CDR2 YYDKDF (reference sequence). The CDR3 contains 17 residues. V was pared by 0 bases and J by 6 bases, with 20 bases between. Produced via immunoSEQ multiplex PCR; TCRdb's table is partial and in-frame only. The table lists 74,000 or so clones, over 75% of them singletons, with approximately 7.2% in the top ten. The receptor's source is a man between 45 and 60 years old in good health. The chain employs TRBV15 and TRBJ1-1, with D possibly TRBD1 on 6 matching bases. The sequenced material came from blood. The CDR3 nucleotides read TGTGCCACCAGCAGAGATAGCGGGGGGCGCCGCGGGGCTGAAGCTTTCTTT. Its translation is CATSRDSGGRRGAEAFF.